This TCR beta chain originates from a study of blood T cell repertoires in COVID-19. Profiled with immunoSEQ multiplex PCR; TCRdb holds only in-frame clones, not every one. The sample has 120,000 to 150,000 clones, 80% to 90% seen once. Source material: peripheral blood. The TCR comes from a woman aged 60 to 75 with COVID-19, enrolled during active disease.

This CDR3 reads CASSVVSGGEVLEQFF. The CDR3 nucleotides read TGTGCCAGCAGCGTAGTGAGCGGGGGGGAGGTCTTGGAGCAGTTCTTC. J is TRBJ2-1 and V is TRBV9; 10 bases map to TRBD2. CDR1 and CDR2 (germline): SGDLS, YYNGEE. Trimming removed 0 bases from V and 10 bases from J; junction bases left unmatched: 10. The CDR3 has 16 amino acids. The variable domain in full, with the rest retrieved from reference TRBV9 and TRBJ2-1, is DSGVTQTPKHLITATGQRVTLRCSPRSGDLSVYWYQQSLDQGLQFLIQYYNGEERAKGNILERFSAQQFPDLHSELNLSSLELGDSALYFCASSVVSGGEVLEQFFGPGTRLTVL.